Below, 20 T cell receptor beta chains from the same sample are listed, as sequenced in a study of control samples from healthy donors and cancer patients. TCRdb keeps only in-frame clones here, not all; method: immunoSEQ multiplex PCR. The repertoire includes over 150,000 clones, 90% of them detected once, and approximately 1.4% sits in the top ten. The sample comprised blood. These TCRs come from a woman aged 45-59 years in good health.

The V and J genes are TRBV4-2 and TRBJ1-3, with 7 bases identical to TRBD1. The CDR3 totals 12 residues. Germline trimming cut 4 bases from V and 7 bases from J; bases unmatched to any gene: 1. The germline V gene has CDR1 LGHNA and CDR2 YNFKEQ. Here the CDR3 reads CASSPGGNTIYF. The DNA for the CDR3 is TGTGCCAGCAGCCCAGGGGGGAACACCATATATTTT.

This clone was seen a single time. The chain links TRBV15 to TRBJ2-5, with 7 bases aligning to TRBD2. With V trimmed by 11 bases and J by 0 bases, 6 bases remained unmatched. CDR3 length: 13 residues. Germline lookup yields CDR1 LNHNV and CDR2 YYDKDF (reference sequence). The CDR3 protein is CASRRGYQETQYF. The DNA for the CDR3 is TGTGCCTCCCGGCGGGGGTACCAAGAGACCCAGTACTTC.

The chain is built from TRBV10-3 and TRBJ1-6, with a possible D match to TRBD1 (5 bases). Germline CDR1 is ENHRY and CDR2 is SYGVKD. The V end lost 10 bases, the J end lost 10 bases, and 20 bases lay between the germline ends. The CDR3 is 14 amino acids. DNA of the CDR3: TGTGCCACCCAAGCCGGGGGTGGAGGATCACCCCTCCACTTT. Amino acid sequence: CATQAGGGGSPLHF.

The chain links TRBV9 to TRBJ2-6; 7 bases are shared with TRBD2. The CDR3 consists of 18 residues. Germline V gene data show CDR1 as SGDLS and CDR2 as YYNGEE. Germline trimming cut 0 bases from V and 0 bases from J; bases unmatched to any gene: 6. CDR3 loop: CASSVAGGWDSGANVLTF. DNA for the CDR3: TGTGCCAGCAGCGTAGCGGGAGGCTGGGACTCTGGGGCCAACGTCCTGACTTTC.

V gene TRBV4-3 combines with J gene TRBJ1-1; unclear D gene. This CDR3 spans 15 amino acids. Germline CDR1 is LGHNA and CDR2 is YSLEER. Trimming left V 6 bases short and J 1 base short, with 15 bases between. CDR3 in amino acids: CASREGTRENTEAFF. CDR3 sequence (DNA): TGCGCCAGCAGAGAGGGCACCCGGGAGAACACTGAAGCTTTCTTT.

CDR3 DNA sequence: TGTGCCAGCAGTTACTCGGCCGACACTGAAGCTTTCTTT. Translation: CASSYSADTEAFF. The rearrangement uses TRBV6-5 and TRBJ1-1; D is unclear. This CDR3 is 13 amino acids long. Deletions cut 0 bases from V and 3 bases from J, with 5 bases between. Looked up from germline, CDR1 is MNHEY and CDR2 is SVGAGI.

The chain recombines TRBV3-1 (or the pseudogene TRBV3-2) with TRBJ1-6; D gene uncertain. V lost 1 base and J 5 bases, leaving 6 bases between the germline ends. The CDR3 runs 14 residues. CDR1 and CDR2 from the germline V gene are LGHDT and YNNKEL (reference sequence). The CDR3 DNA follows: TGTGCCAGCAGCCAAGGGCAGGATAATTCACCCCTCCACTTT. As protein: CASSQGQDNSPLHF.

The chain uses TRBV6-2 or TRBV6-3 and TRBJ2-7; D remains ambiguous. In germline, CDR1 is MNHEY, CDR2 SVGEGT. The V gene lost 4 bases and the J gene lost 3 bases, with 4 bases spanning the gap. The CDR3 covers 11 residues. This CDR3 is CASSSYYEQYF. DNA for the CDR3: TGTGCCAGCAGTTCATACTACGAGCAGTACTTC.

The CDR3 region has the DNA TGTGCCAGCTCCCTTCCGGGGGCTCAGACCTACAATGAGCAGTTCTTC. Residues: CASSLPGAQTYNEQFF. V usage is TRBV19 and J usage is TRBJ2-1; TRBD1 or TRBD2 may be the D gene (6 bases each). V dropped 9 bases and J dropped 2 bases, with 20 bases sitting between them. The CDR3 runs to 16 residues. Germline V CDR1 and CDR2: LNHDA, SQIVND (reference sequence).

The genes are TRBV21-1 and TRBJ2-1. TRBV21-1 is shown as a pseudogene. The CDR3 sequence is 13 residues long. The CDR3 nucleotides are TGTGCCAGCACCCCCAGAAGGTTGAATGAGCAGTTCTTC. Protein product: CASTPRRLNEQFF.

About this clone: Other DNA sequences in this specimen translate into the identical CDR3. The gene calls are TRBV7-2 and TRBJ1-1; D may be TRBD1 (5 bases). The V gene's germline CDR1 is SGHTA and CDR2 FQGNSA. This CDR3 has 13 amino acids. Deletions cut 5 bases from V and 5 bases from J, with 12 bases between. This chain's CDR3 is CASSRGGRTEAFF. The CDR3 region has the DNA TGTGCCAGCAGCAGGGGAGGGCGAACTGAAGCTTTCTTT. Variable domain in full (rest from reference TRBV7-2 and TRBJ1-1): GAGVSQSPSNKVTEKGKDVELRCDPISGHTALYWYRQSLGQGLEFLIYFQGNSAPDKSGLPSDRFSAERTGGSVSTLTIQRTQQEDSAVYLCASSRGGRTEAFFGQGTRLTVV.

As to this clone: The same CDR3 is also encoded by other DNA sequences in this sample. The chain has TRBV5-4 and TRBJ2-7; 7 nucleotides agree with TRBD1. Germline lookup yields CDR1 SGHNT and CDR2 YYREEE (reference sequence). This CDR3 is built from 14 residues. V lost 2 bases and J lost 2; bases outside the gene matches: 4. CDR3 protein: CASSLGQDPYEQYF. The DNA of the CDR3 is TGTGCCAGCAGCTTAGGACAGGACCCCTACGAGCAGTACTTC.

The DNA of the CDR3 is TGTGCCACCAAGCCAGGGGGTGGTAATCAGCCCCAGCATTTT. Translated, it gives CATKPGGGNQPQHF. The genes are TRBV15 and TRBJ1-5; 7 nucleotides agree with TRBD1. The CDR3 covers 14 residues. Germline CDR1 LNHNV, CDR2 YYDKDF (reference sequence). Losses at the gene ends were 7 bases for V and 4 bases for J; bases not matched to a gene: 7.

The chain employs TRBV7-2 and TRBJ2-1; the D call may be TRBD1 or TRBD2 (5 bases each). Trimming left V 5 bases short and J 6 bases short, with 11 bases between. The CDR3 spans 13 residues. Germline lookup yields CDR1 SGHTA and CDR2 FQGNSA. CDR3: CASSLIGGNEQFF. CDR3 DNA sequence: TGTGCCAGCAGCCTTATTGGGGGCAATGAGCAGTTCTTC.

The chain combines TRBV6-1 with TRBJ2-3; 9 bases align to TRBD1. Germline CDR1 reads MNHNS; CDR2 reads SASEGT. CDR3 length: 15 amino acids. V lost 0 bases and J lost 11; bases outside the gene matches: 9. The CDR3 sequence: CASSEAGTGRFGQYF. The CDR3 nucleotides read TGTGCCAGCAGTGAAGCGGGGACAGGGAGGTTTGGGCAGTATTTT.

The chain joins TRBV10-3 to TRBJ1-4, with TRBD1 matching 7 bases. This CDR3 spans 13 amino acids. Germline loops: CDR1 ENHRY, CDR2 SYGVKD. J was trimmed by 8 bases and V by 6 bases; bases with no gene match: 6. As DNA, the CDR3 is TGTGCCATCAGCCTAACAGGGGACGAAAAACTGTTTTTT. Its translation is CAISLTGDEKLFF.

The rearrangement joins TRBV28 to TRBJ2-5, with 9 bases that match TRBD2. The ends lost 6 bases at V and 2 bases at J; junction bases unmatched: 4. Germline CDR1 MDHEN, CDR2 SYDVKM. The CDR3 is 14 amino acids. CDR3 amino acids: CASRSGGHQETQYF. CDR3 coding DNA: TGTGCCAGCAGGAGCGGGGGGCATCAAGAGACCCAGTACTTC. Variable domain in full (rest from reference TRBV28 and TRBJ2-5): DVKVTQSSRYLVKRTGEKVFLECVQDMDHENMFWYRQDPGLGLRLIYFSYDVKMKEKGDIPEGYSVSREKKERFSLILESASTNQTSMYLCASRSGGHQETQYFGPGTRLLVL.

Note on this clone: This same CDR3 is encoded by further DNA sequences in the sample. This chain links TRBV5-1 with TRBJ1-1; D is perhaps TRBD1 (5 bases). The ends were cut back, 0 bases at V and 1 base at J, with 10 bases in the middle. CDR3 size: 15 residues. Per the germline V gene, CDR1 is SGHRS and CDR2 is YFSETQ. Here the CDR3 reads CASSLGQGGNTEAFF. In DNA, the CDR3 is TGCGCCAGCAGCTTGGGTCAGGGCGGGAACACTGAAGCTTTCTTT.

This clone was seen only once. The CDR3: CASSAHSNQPQHF. DNA for the CDR3: TGTGCCAGCAGCGCCCACAGCAATCAGCCCCAGCATTTT. V and J are TRBV9 and TRBJ1-5; D not certain. This CDR3 spans 13 amino acids. The germline V gene has CDR1 SGDLS and CDR2 YYNGEE. V shed 3 bases and J shed 1 base, with 5 bases lying between them.

The genes are TRBV7-9 and TRBJ2-2, with 8 bases fitting TRBD1. The length of the CDR3 is 14 residues. Germline-derived CDR1 and CDR2 are SEHNR and FQNEAQ (reference sequence). J gave up 2 bases and V 6 bases, and 2 bases lay outside the gene matches. CDR3 protein: CASRGQGNTGELFF. The CDR3 coding sequence is TGTGCCAGCAGAGGACAGGGTAACACCGGGGAGCTGTTTTTT.